This TCR beta chain was recorded in a study of T cells in Graves' hyperthyroidism and ophthalmopathy. CDR3 size: 14 residues. CDR1 is SGHNT and CDR2 is YENEEA in the germline V gene. Trimming took 4 bases from V and 3 from J, leaving 13 bases between them. Authors of the study amplified TCR beta CDR3 regions from RNA transcripts. A set of HTBI primers served as the primers for a first-round RT-PCR of the TCR CDR3. TCRdb re-derived calls from the multiplex PCR reads in MiXCR, one entry per CDR3 protein. The sample has over 400,000 distinct CDR3 sequences, over 12% seen once. The cohort's ophthalmopathy patients, a group with duration under 3 months, had a Clinical Activity Score of at least 3 and a NOSPECS grade of at least 4. Orbital computed tomography and thyroid ultrasound, together with serum TRAb and thyroxine and clinical symptoms, were used for diagnoses. The authors took PBMCs from over 8.5 ml fresh peripheral blood.

This TCR was recovered from a young man with Graves' ophthalmopathy. V and J are TRBV11-3 and TRBJ2-7, with a weak D call TRBD2 (5 bases). Sequencing used blood. CDR3 sequence: CASSSTSGDYEQYF. DNA for the CDR3: TGTGCCAGCAGCTCGACGAGCGGCGACTACGAGCAGTACTTC. The full variable domain, in which reference TRBV11-3 and TRBJ2-7 provide the parts outside the CDR3, is EAGVVQSPRYKIIEKKQPVAFWCNPISGHNTLYWYLQNLGQGPELLIRYENEEAVDDSQLPKDRFSAERLKGVDSTLKIQPAELGDSAVYLCASSSTSGDYEQYFGPGTRLTVT.